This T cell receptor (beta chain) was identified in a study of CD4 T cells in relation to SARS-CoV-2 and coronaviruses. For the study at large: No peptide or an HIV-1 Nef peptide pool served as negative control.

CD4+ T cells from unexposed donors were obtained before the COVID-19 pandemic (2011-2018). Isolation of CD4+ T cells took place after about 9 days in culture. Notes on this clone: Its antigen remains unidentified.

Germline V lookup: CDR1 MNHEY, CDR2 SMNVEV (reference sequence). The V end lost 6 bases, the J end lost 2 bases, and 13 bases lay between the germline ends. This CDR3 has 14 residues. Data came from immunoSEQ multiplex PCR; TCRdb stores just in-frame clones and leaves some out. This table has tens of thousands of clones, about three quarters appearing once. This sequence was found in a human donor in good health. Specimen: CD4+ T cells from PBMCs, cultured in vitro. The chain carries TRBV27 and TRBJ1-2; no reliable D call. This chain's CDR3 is CASSIAGQNYGYTF. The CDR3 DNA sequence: TGTGCCAGCAGCATCGCTGGGCAGAACTATGGCTACACCTTC.